This T cell receptor beta chain was captured in a study of cytomegalovirus exposure and HLA in healthy donors. General study results and limits: Excluded: some indistinguishable V segments such as TRBV6-2 and TRBV6-3.

Concerning this clone itself: The antigen remains undetermined.

This CDR3 is built from 18 residues. CDR1 MNHEY and CDR2 SMNVEV come from the germline V gene (reference sequence). V was cut by 5 bases and J by 5 bases, with 24 bases left in between. PCR amplification relied on 60 Vbeta primers (plus 13 Jbeta primers). In the study's own analysis: Counted up in a later analysis, unique TCR beta chains came to 65 million to 100 million, with around 12 million shared. Libraries were prepared by immunoSEQ multiplex PCR; TCRdb keeps only in-frame clonotypes and omits some of them. Clone size and V and J calls were adopted from that table, with D and trimming inferred from the DNA. The data hold some 85,000 clones, with approximately 78% observed a single time.

Sequencing was performed on PBMCs. The rearrangement joins TRBV27 to TRBJ2-2; possible D gene TRBD2, 6 bases. This sequence originates from a woman between 40 and 55 years old in good health and CMV-seropositive. The chain's CDR3 is CASSRIPPGVRLTGELFF. The CDR3 DNA reads TGTGCCAGCAGTCGGATCCCTCCGGGGGTCAGGCTTACCGGGGAGCTGTTTTTT.